This T cell receptor beta chain was captured by sequencing in a study of OX40 agonist ivuxolimab in advanced cancers. Systemic immunosuppression or a history of autoimmune disease excluded patients. J lost 9 bases, V lost 5 bases, and 16 bases had no gene match. Looked up from germline, CDR1 is SGHTA and CDR2 is FQGNSA. There are 16 residues in the CDR3. Profiling relied on immunoSEQ multiplex PCR, and the TCRdb table lists in-frame clones only, not all of them. The data show some 60,000 clones, roughly nine tenths seen once. The TCR comes from an adult with an advanced solid tumor such as melanoma, head and neck, liver or kidney cancer. Here the sequenced sample was CD4+ or CD8+ T cells sorted from blood, taken in a trial of the OX40 agonist ivuxolimab. The chain carries TRBV7-2 and TRBJ2-4, with 7 positions matching TRBD2. CDR3 region: CASSNPGGGKFSIQYF. The CDR3 nucleotides are TGTGCCAGCAGCAACCCGGGAGGAGGGAAGTTTAGCATTCAGTACTTC.